The rows below give T cell receptor beta chains drawn from one sample of a study of shared clonotypes between healthy human individuals. Generated by immunoSEQ multiplex PCR, the TCRdb table keeps only in-frame clones and is missing some. Of some 2,100,000 clones listed, approximately 94% are singletons. The sequenced sample consisted of naive CD8+ T cells from PBMCs. These receptors all stem from a man younger than 35 in good health. Some clones in this sample may be carry-over from other donors' samples. CDR3s include the opening cysteine and the closing phenylalanine or tryptophan. A D gene is named only where the DNA matches it firmly. Part of the rows lack a size; the others show once, few, many or a class for expanded clones.

D	J	size	V	DNA	CDR3
-	TRBJ2-3	-	TRBV9	TGTGCCAGCAGCGTAGCGGTAGGAATAGCAGATACGCAGTATTTT	CASSVAVGIADTQYF
-	TRBJ1-4	-	TRBV4-3	TGCGCCAGCAGCCAAGATAATGAGGGCATGGGAGAAAAACTGTTTTTT	CASSQDNEGMGEKLFF
TRBD2	TRBJ2-7	-	TRBV7-9	TGTGCCAGCAGCTTTGCCGGGACTAGCGGGAGATCGTCTTACGAGCAGTACTTC	CASSFAGTSGRSSYEQYF
TRBD2	TRBJ2-7	-	TRBV27	TGTGCCAGCAGTTTAGCGGGAGGCCACTCCTACGAGCAGTACTTC	CASSLAGGHSYEQYF
-	TRBJ2-7	-	TRBV6-1	TGTGCCAGCAGGTTACTGGACTCCTACGAGCAGTACTTC	CASRLLDSYEQYF
-	TRBJ1-1	-	TRBV4-2	TGTGCCAGCAGCCAAGAGGTCCTACAGCGGAACACTGAAGCTTTCTTT	CASSQEVLQRNTEAFF
TRBD2	TRBJ2-3	-	TRBV29-1	TGCAGCGTTGAAGTTGGTAGCGGGAGGCGCCCAGATACGCAGTATTTT	CSVEVGSGRRPDTQYF
TRBD1	TRBJ1-4	-	TRBV4-2	TGTGCCAGCAGCCAAGTCGGGGACAGGGAAGAAAAACTGTTTTTT	CASSQVGDREEKLFF
TRBD1	TRBJ2-6	-	TRBV30	TGTGCCTGGAGGGACAGGGGGAGCTCTGGGGCCAACGTCCTGACTTTC	CAWRDRGSSGANVLTF
TRBD2	TRBJ2-7	-	TRBV6-5	TGTGCCAGCAGGCCTGGGACTAGCAGCTACTACGAGCAGTACTTC	CASRPGTSSYYEQYF
-	TRBJ2-7	-	TRBV27	TGTGCCAGCAGTTGGGGGAAATCCTACGAGCAGTACTTC	CASSWGKSYEQYF
-	TRBJ2-1	-	TRBV7-6	TGTGCCAGCAGCTTATTGGCAGTTTCCTACAATGAGCAGTTCTTC	CASSLLAVSYNEQFF
-	TRBJ1-1	few	TRBV21-1	TGTGCCAGCAGCACCTTGGACAGGAACACTGAAGCTTTCTTT	CASSTLDRNTEAFF
-	TRBJ2-1	-	TRBV27	TGTGCCAGCAGTTTATCTTGGGTGAATGAGCAGTTCTTC	CASSLSWVNEQFF
-	TRBJ2-5	-	TRBV5-6	TGTGCCAGCAGCTTGGGAGCGAGAGAGACCCAGTACTTC	CASSLGARETQYF
-	TRBJ2-7	-	TRBV28	TGTGCCAGCAGTCCCGACCCCCACAGCGAGACTCTCGGAGAGCAGTACTTC	CASSPDPHSETLGEQYF
TRBD1	TRBJ2-7	-	TRBV27	TGTGCCAGCAGTTGGACAGGGGCAACGTACGAGCAGTACTTC	CASSWTGATYEQYF
-	TRBJ2-7	-	TRBV13	TGTGCCAGCAGCTACCGGGGGTCCTACGAGCAGTACTTC	CASSYRGSYEQYF
TRBD2	TRBJ2-7	-	TRBV28	TGTGCCAGCAGGGGACTAGCGGGGATGTCCTACGAGCAGTACTTC	CASRGLAGMSYEQYF
TRBD2	TRBJ2-5	-	TRBV5-4	TGTGCCAGCAGCTTGGTGGGAGGGCAAGAGACCCAGTACTTC	CASSLVGGQETQYF
-	TRBJ1-1	-	TRBV7-8	TGTGCCAGCAGCTTAGCGTTCCGGGGTGAAGCTTTCTTT	CASSLAFRGEAFF
-	TRBJ1-1	-	TRBV5-1	TGCGCCAGCAGCCGACGGACAGACCCCGGCACTGAAGCTTTCTTT	CASSRRTDPGTEAFF
-	TRBJ1-5	-	TRBV2	TGTGCCAGCAACACCCCGGGAATCTCAAAAGACCTTTATAGCAATCAGCCCCAGCATTTT	CASNTPGISKDLYSNQPQHF
TRBD2	TRBJ2-1	once	TRBV9	TGTGCCAGCACCCTAGGGACTAGCGGGGAGCAGTTCTTC	CASTLGTSGEQFF
TRBD1	TRBJ2-7	-	TRBV27	TGTGCCAGCAGACAGGGGGCATGGTACGAGCAGTACTTC	CASRQGAWYEQYF
-	TRBJ1-2	-	TRBV27	TGTGCCAGCAGTCCAGTCGAGGGTTATGTCGGCTACACCTTC	CASSPVEGYVGYTF
-	TRBJ2-3	-	TRBV28	TGTGCCAGCTTCCCTCGGATTCGCGCAGATACGCAGTATTTT	CASFPRIRADTQYF
-	TRBJ1-2	-	TRBV9	TGTGCCAGCAGCGTAGGCAGGGATGGCTACACCTTC	CASSVGRDGYTF
-	TRBJ2-3	-	TRBV7-9	TGTGCCAGCAGCTTCCCGCTAGCCTATACGCAGTATTTT	CASSFPLAYTQYF
TRBD1	TRBJ2-3	-	TRBV27	TGTGCCAGCGGCTGGACAGGGGCGACAGATACGCAGTATTTT	CASGWTGATDTQYF
TRBD2	TRBJ2-2	-	TRBV27	TGTGCCAGCAACCCACTAGCGGGTAACACCGGGGAGCTGTTTTTT	CASNPLAGNTGELFF